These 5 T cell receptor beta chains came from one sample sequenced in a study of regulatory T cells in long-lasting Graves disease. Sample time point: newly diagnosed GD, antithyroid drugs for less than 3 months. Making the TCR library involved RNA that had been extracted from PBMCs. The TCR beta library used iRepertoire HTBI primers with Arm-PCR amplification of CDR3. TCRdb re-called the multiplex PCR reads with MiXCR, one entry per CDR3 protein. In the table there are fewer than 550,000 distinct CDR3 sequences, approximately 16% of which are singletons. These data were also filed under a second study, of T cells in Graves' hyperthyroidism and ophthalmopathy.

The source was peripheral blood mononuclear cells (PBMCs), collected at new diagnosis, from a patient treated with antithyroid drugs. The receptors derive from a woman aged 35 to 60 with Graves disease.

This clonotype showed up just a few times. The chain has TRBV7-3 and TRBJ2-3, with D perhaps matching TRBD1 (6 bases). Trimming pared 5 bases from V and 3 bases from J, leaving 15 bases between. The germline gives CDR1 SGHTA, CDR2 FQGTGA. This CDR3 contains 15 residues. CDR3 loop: CASSPTGIATDTQYF. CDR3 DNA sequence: TGTGCCAGCAGCCCAACAGGGATAGCGACAGATACGCAGTATTTT.

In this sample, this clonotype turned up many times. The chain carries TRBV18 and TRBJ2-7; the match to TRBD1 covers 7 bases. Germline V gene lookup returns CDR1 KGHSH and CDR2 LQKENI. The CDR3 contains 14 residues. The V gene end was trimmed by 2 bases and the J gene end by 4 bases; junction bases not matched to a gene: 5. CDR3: CASSPVGTEYEQYF. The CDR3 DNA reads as TGTGCCAGCTCACCAGTTGGGACAGAATACGAGCAGTACTTC.

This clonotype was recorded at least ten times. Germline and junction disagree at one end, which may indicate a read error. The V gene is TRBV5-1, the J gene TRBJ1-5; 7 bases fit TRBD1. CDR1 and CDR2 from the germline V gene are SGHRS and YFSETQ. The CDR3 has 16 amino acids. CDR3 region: CASSPDLGGMGQPQHF. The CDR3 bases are TGCGCCAGCAGCCCCGACTTGGGGGGGATGGGACAGCCCCAGCACTTT.

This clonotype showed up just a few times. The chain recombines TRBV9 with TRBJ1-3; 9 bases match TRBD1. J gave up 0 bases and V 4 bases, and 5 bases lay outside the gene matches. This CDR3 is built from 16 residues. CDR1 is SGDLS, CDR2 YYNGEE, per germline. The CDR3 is CASSTQTGGSGNTIYF. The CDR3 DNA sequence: TGTGCCAGCAGCACCCAGACAGGGGGCTCTGGAAACACCATATATTTT.

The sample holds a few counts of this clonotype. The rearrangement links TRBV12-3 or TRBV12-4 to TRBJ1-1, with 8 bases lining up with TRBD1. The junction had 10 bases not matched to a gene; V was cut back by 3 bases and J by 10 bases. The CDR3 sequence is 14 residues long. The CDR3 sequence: CASSFQGAVGGAFF. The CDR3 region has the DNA TGTGCCAGCAGTTTCCAGGGGGCTGTAGGGGGAGCTTTCTTT.